This TCR beta chain derives from a study of OX40 agonist ivuxolimab in advanced cancers. As for the study in general: Patients got intravenous ivuxolimab at 0.01 to 10 mg/kg every 2 weeks. The dose-escalation group included hepatocellular carcinoma, melanoma, renal cell carcinoma and head and neck cancer.

Study results and limitations: In a subset of nonresponders, normalized T-cell clonal expansion was also low.

The repertoire was sequenced with immunoSEQ multiplex PCR; TCRdb's copy has only in-frame clones and lacks some. The repertoire holds approximately 91,000 clones, with 87% as singletons. Concerning this clone itself: Its antigen is undetermined.

CDR3 size: 16 residues. The germline CDR1 and CDR2 sequences are MNHEY and SMNVEV (reference sequence). V gave up 6 bases and J gave up 3 bases; unmatched junction bases: 7. The TCR comes from an adult with an advanced solid tumor such as melanoma, head and neck, liver or kidney cancer. The sample consisted of CD4+ or CD8+ T cells sorted from blood, taken in a trial of the OX40 agonist ivuxolimab. This chain connects TRBV27 to TRBJ1-5, with 11 positions matching TRBD1. CDR3 in amino acids: CASSRGTGGYNQPQHF. Here the CDR3 DNA reads TGTGCCAGCAGCCGTGGGACAGGGGGTTACAATCAGCCCCAGCATTTT.